This TCR beta chain was obtained from a study of immune evolution from preneoplasia to lung adenocarcinoma. Here immunoSEQ multiplex PCR was the method, and the copy in TCRdb shows in-frame clones only, minus some. This table holds around 6,000 clones, approximately 73% found once. Note on this clone: Its target is unknown.

Trimming took 6 bases from V and 5 from J, leaving 10 bases between them. The CDR3 consists of 12 residues. Germline CDR1 and CDR2: SNHLY and FYNNEI. Each case's diagnosis was confirmed by two pathologists on H&E. After pathologic assessment, macro-dissection selected premalignant or tumor cells for extraction. General study points: Later-stage lesions appeared to have more T cells, more diversity, less clonality.

The specimen sequenced was FFPE lung adenocarcinoma in situ tissue. The receptor's source is a donor aged 70 or over with lung adenocarcinoma. The V and J genes are TRBV2 and TRBJ2-5; a possible D gene is TRBD1 (6 bases). The DNA for the CDR3 is TGTGCCAGCAGCCAGGGGCGGGAGACCCAGTACTTC. Translating gives CASSQGRETQYF.